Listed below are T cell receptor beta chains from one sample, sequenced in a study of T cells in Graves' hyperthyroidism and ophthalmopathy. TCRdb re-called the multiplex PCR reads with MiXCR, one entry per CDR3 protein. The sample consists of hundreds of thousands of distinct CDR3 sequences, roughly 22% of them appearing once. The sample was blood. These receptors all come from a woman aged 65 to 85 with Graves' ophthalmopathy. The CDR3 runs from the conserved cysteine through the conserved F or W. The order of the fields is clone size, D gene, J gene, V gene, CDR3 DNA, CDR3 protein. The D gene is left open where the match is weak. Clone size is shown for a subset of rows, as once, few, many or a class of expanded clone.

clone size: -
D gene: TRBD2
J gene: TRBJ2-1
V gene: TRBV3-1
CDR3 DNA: TGTGCCAGCAGCCAAGCCCGCGGGAGTGAGCAGTTCTTC
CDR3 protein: CASSQARGSEQFF

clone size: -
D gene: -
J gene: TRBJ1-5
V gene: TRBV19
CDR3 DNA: TGTGCCAGTAGTATAGATCCATTGGGGCCCCAGCATTTT
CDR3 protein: CASSIDPLGPQHF

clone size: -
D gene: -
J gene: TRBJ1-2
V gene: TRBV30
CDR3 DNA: TGTGCCTGGAATTCCCAGGGGACGACCTTCTATGGCTACACCTTC
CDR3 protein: CAWNSQGTTFYGYTF

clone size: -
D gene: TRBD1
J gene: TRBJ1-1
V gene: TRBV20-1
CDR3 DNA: TGCAGTGCTAGGGTGCGGACAGGGTCGGGCACTGAAGCTTTCTTT
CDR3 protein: CSARVRTGSGTEAFF

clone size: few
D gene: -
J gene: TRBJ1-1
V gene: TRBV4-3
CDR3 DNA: TGCGCCAGCAGCCAAGGTTCCGGGGTGAGAACTGAAGCTTTCTTT
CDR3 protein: CASSQGSGVRTEAFF

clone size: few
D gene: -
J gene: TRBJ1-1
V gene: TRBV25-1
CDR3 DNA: TGTGCCAGCAGTGTCTCAGGACAGCTGAACACTGAAGCTTTCTTT
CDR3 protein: CASSVSGQLNTEAFF

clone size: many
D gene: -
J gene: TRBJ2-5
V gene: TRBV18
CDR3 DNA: TGTGCCAGCTCACCGGGACACCAAGAGACCCAGTACTTC
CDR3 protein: CASSPGHQETQYF

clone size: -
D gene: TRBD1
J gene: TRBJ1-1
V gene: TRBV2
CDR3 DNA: TGTGCCAGCAGTTTATCCCGGGACAGGGTTTCCCTGAACACTGAAGCTTTCTTT
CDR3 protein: CASSLSRDRVSLNTEAFF

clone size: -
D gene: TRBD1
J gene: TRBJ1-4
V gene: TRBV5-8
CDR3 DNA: TGTGCCAGCAGCTTGGCCGGGACAGTGCTAAATGAAAAACTGTTTTTT
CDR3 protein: CASSLAGTVLNEKLFF

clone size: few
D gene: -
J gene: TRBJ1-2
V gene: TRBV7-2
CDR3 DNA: TGTGCCAGCAGCTTTGACCATGGGACCGCAGCTAACTATGGCTACACCTTC
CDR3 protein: CASSFDHGTAANYGYTF

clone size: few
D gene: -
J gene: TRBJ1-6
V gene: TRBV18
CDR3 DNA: TGTGCCAGCTCACCCGGTGGCTCCTATAATTCACCCCTCCACTTT
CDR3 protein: CASSPGGSYNSPLHF

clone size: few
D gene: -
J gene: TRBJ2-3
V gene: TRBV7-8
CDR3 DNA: TGTGCCAGCAGCCCAGGGCGGAGATTCACAGATACGCAGTATTTT
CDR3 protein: CASSPGRRFTDTQYF

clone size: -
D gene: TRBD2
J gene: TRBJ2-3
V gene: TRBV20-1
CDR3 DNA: TGCAGTGCTTCCCTTCGACTAGCGGGAGGCGCAGATACGCAGTATTTT
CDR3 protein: CSASLRLAGGADTQYF

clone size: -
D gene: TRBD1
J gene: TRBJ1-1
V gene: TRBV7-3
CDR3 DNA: TGTGCCAGCAGCTTCGATACAGGGGTGAACACTGAAGCTTTCTTT
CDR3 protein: CASSFDTGVNTEAFF

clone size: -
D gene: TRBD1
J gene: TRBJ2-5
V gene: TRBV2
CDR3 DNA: TGTGCCAGCGGACAGGACAGGGGGGACCAAGAGACCCAGTACTTC
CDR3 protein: CASGQDRGDQETQYF

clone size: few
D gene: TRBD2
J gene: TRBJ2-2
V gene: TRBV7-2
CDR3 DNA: TGTGCCAGCAGCGCCTCCCTAGCGGGAGTGCCCGGGGAGCTGTTTTTT
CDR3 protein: CASSASLAGVPGELFF

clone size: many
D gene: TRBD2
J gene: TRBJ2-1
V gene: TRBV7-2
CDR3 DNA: TGTGCCAGCAGCCGTTCAAGCGGGAGCTCCTACAATGAGCAGTTCTTC
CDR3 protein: CASSRSSGSSYNEQFF

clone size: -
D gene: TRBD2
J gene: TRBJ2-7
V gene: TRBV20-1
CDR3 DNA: TGCAGTGCTATTCCCGGGACTAGCGGGATCTACGAGCAGTACTTC
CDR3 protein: CSAIPGTSGIYEQYF

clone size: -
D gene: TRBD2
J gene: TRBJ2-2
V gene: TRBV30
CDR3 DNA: TGTGCCTGGAGTTTTAGGCGGGAGGGCGGCGGGGAGCTGTTTTTT
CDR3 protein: CAWSFRREGGGELFF

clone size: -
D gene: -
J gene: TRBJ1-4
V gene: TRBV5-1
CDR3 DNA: TGCGCCAGCAGCAAGGACAGTCCAACTAATGAAAAACTGTTTTTT
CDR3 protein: CASSKDSPTNEKLFF

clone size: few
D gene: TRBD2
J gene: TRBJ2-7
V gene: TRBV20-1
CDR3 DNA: TGCAGTGCTAGTATAACTAGCGGGTACGAGCAGTACTTC
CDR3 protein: CSASITSGYEQYF

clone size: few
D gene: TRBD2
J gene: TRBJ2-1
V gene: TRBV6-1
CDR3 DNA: TGTGCCAGCAGCCCCTCGGGTATGGCGGGAGTAACTAATGAGCAGTTCTTC
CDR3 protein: CASSPSGMAGVTNEQFF

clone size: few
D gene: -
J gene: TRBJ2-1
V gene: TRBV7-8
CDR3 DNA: TGTGCCAGCAGCACCCTCGGGAGAAATGATGAGCAGTTCTTC
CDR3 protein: CASSTLGRNDEQFF

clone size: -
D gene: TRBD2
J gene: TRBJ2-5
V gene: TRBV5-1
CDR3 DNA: TGCGCCAGCAGCTGGGGAGCTAGCGGGATCCAAGAGACCCAGTACTTC
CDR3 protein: CASSWGASGIQETQYF

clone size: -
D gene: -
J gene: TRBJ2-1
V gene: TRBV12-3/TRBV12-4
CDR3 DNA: TGTGCCAGCGGTTTACTAGCCGTCGTTAATGAGCAGTTCTTC
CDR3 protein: CASGLLAVVNEQFF

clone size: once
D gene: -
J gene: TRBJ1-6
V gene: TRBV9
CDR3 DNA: TGTGCCAGCAGCGTCCGGAGCTCCTATAATTCACCCCTCCACTTT
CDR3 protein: CASSVRSSYNSPLHF

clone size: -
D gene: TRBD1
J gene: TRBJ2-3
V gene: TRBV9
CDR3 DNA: TGTGCCAGCAGCGTTACGGGACAGACATCCACAGATACGCAGTATTTT
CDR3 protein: CASSVTGQTSTDTQYF

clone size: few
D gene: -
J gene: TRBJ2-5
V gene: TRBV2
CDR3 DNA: TGTGCCAGCAGTACGGATTGGGAGACCCAGTACTTC
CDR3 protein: CASSTDWETQYF

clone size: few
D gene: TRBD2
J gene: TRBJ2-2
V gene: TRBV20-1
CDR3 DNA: TGCAGGGGAGCGGGAGGCCGGTCCGGGGAGCTGTTTTTT
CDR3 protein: CRGAGGRSGELFF

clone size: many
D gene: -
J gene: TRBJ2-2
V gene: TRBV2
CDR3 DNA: TGTGCCAGCAGTGAGGAGGTTTACGGGGAGCTGTTTTTT
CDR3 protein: CASSEEVYGELFF

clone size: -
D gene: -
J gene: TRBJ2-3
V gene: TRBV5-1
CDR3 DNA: TGCGCCAGCAGCTTGTTTTATCCAGACACAGATACGCAGTATTTT
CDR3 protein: CASSLFYPDTDTQYF

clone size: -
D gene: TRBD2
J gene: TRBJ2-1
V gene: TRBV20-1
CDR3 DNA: TGCAGTGCTGGGACTAGCGGTTACTACAATGAGCAGTTCTTC
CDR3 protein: CSAGTSGYYNEQFF

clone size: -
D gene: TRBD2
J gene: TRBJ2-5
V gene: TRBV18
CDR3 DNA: TGTGCCAGCTCACCACCAGGGAGGGCCCTCGTCGAGACCCAGTACTTC
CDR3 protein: CASSPPGRALVETQYF

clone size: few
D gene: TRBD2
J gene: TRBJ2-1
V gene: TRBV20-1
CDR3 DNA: TGCAGTGCTAGAGACGGCGGGAGGAAGTGGCGCGACTACAATGAGCAGTTCTTC
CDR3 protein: CSARDGGRKWRDYNEQFF

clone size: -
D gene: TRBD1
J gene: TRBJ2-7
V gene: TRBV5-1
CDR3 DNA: TGCGCCAGCAGCTTCGGGACAGGGCGCTACGAGCAGTACTTC
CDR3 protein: CASSFGTGRYEQYF

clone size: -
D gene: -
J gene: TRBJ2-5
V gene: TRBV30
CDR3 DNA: TGTGCCTGGGCGGGGCAAGCCTTACAAGAGACCCAGTACTTC
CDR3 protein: CAWAGQALQETQYF

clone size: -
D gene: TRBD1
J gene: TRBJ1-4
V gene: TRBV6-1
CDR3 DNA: TGTGCCAGCAGTGGAGTCGACAGGGATCGAGAAAAACTGTTTTTT
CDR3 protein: CASSGVDRDREKLFF

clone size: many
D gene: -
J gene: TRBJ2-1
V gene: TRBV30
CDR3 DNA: TGTGCCTGGAACTTCTTATTGCGGGACAATGAGCAGTTCTTC
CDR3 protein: CAWNFLLRDNEQFF

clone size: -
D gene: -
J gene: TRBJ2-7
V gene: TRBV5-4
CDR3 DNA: TGTGCCAGCAGCTTGGGCCAGGCGAGAATGTACGAGCAGTACTTC
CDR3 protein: CASSLGQARMYEQYF

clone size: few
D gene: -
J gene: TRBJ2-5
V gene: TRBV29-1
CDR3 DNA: TGCAGCGGACGGACCCTAAACCAAGAGACCCAGTACTTC
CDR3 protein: CSGRTLNQETQYF

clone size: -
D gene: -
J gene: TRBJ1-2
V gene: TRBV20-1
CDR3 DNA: TGCAGTGCTAGAGATAGACGGACCTATGGCTACACCTTC
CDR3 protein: CSARDRRTYGYTF

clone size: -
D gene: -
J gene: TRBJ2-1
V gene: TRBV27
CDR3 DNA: TGTGCCAGCAGTTTCCCCGGGGCGAATGAGCAGTTCTTC
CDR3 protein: CASSFPGANEQFF

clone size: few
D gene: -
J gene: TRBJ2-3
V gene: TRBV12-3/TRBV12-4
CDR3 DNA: TGTGCCAGCACCCAGACCACAAAAGGGGCGCAGTATTTT
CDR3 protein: CASTQTTKGAQYF